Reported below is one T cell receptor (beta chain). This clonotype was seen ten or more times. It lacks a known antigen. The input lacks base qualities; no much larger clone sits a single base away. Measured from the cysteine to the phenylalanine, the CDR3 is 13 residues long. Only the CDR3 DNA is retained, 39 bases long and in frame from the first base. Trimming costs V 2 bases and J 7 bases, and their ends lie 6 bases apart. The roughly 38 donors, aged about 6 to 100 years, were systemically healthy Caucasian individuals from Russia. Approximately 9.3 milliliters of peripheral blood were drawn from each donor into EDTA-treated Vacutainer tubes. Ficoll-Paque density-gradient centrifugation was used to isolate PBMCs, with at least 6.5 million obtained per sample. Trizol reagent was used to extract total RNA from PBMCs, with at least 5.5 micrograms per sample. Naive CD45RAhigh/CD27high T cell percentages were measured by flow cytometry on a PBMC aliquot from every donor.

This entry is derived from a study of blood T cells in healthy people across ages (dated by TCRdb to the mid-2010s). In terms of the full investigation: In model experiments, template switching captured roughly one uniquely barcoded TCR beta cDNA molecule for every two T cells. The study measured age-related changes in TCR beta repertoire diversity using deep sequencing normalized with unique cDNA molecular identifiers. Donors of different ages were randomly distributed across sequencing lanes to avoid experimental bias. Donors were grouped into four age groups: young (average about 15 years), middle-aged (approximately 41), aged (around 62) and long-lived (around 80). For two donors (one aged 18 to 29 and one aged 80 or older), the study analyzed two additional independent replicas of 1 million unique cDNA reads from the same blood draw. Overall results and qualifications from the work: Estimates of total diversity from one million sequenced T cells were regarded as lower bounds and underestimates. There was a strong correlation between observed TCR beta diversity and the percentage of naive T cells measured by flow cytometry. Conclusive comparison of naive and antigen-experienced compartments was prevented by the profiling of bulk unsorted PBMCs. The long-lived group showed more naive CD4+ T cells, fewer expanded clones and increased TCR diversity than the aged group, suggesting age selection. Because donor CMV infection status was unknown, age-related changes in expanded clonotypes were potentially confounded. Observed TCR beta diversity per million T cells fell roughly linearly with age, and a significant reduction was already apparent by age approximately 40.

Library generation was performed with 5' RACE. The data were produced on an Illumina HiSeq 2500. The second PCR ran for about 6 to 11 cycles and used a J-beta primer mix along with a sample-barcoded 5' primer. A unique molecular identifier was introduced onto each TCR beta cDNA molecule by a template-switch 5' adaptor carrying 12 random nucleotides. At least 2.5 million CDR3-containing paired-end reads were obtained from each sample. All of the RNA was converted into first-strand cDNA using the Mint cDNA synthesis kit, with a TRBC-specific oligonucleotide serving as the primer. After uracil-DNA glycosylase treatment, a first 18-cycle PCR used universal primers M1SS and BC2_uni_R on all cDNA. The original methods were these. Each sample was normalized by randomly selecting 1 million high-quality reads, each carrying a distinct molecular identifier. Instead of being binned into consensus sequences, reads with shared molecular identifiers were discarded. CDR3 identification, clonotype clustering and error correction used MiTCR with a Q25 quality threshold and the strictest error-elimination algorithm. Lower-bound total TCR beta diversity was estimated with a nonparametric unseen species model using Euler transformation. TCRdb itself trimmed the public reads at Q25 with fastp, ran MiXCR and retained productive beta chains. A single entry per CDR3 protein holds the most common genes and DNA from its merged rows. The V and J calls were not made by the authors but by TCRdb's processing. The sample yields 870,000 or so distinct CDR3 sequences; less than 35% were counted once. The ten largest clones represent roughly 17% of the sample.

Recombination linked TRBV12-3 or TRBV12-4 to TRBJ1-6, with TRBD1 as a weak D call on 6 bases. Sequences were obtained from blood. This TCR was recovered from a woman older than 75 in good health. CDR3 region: CASSLRGNSPLHF. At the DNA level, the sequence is TGTGCCAGCAGTTTAAGGGGGAATTCACCCCTCCACTTT.